Below, 8 T cell receptor beta chains from the same sample are listed, as sequenced in a study of control samples from healthy donors and cancer patients. Sequenced by immunoSEQ multiplex PCR; TCRdb stores in-frame clones only, minus some. The table includes 110,000 or so clones, 85% to 90% detected once. The sequencing sample was made of blood. Every receptor here comes from a man aged 25-45 years in good health.

The chain employs TRBV5-6 and TRBJ1-1, with a weak D call TRBD1 (6 bases). Germline assignment: CDR1 SGHDT and CDR2 YYEEEE. The germline V and J ends were trimmed by 2 bases and 3 bases, with 11 bases remaining between them. CDR3 length: 14 residues. The CDR3 DNA reads as TGTGCCAGCAGCTTACAGGGTTGGGACACTGAAGCTTTCTTT. Translated, it gives CASSLQGWDTEAFF.

This chain connects TRBV3-1 (or the pseudogene TRBV3-2) to TRBJ1-2; D is uncertain. Deletions cut 1 base from V and 2 bases from J, with 5 bases between. The germline CDR1 and CDR2 sequences are LGHDT and YNNKEL (reference sequence). The CDR3 has 13 residues. The CDR3 DNA sequence: TGTGCCAGCAGCCAAGTACAGAACTATGGCTACACCTTC. Its protein product is CASSQVQNYGYTF.

J is TRBJ1-3 and V is TRBV6-1; D remains unclear. Trimming took off 3 bases at V and 8 bases at J, with 11 bases between the two ends. The CDR3 has 13 amino acids. Germline assignment: CDR1 MNHNS and CDR2 SASEGT. CDR3 nucleotides: TGTGCCAGCAGTGAGTCCTGGGTAGACACCATATATTTT. Translating it yields CASSESWVDTIYF.

V and J are TRBV18 and TRBJ1-4; D not certain. V was clipped by 6 bases and J by 3 bases, with 11 bases between them. The CDR3 is 14 residues long. CDR1 and CDR2 from the germline V gene are KGHSH and LQKENI. The CDR3 region is CASSPTNSNEKLFF. DNA for the CDR3: TGTGCCAGCTCCCCGACTAACTCTAATGAAAAACTGTTTTTT. The full variable domain, its missing parts supplied by reference TRBV18 and TRBJ1-4, is NAGVMQNPRHLVRRRGQEARLRCSPMKGHSHVYWYRQLPEEGLKFMVYLQKENIIDESGMPKERFSAEFPKEGPSILRIQQVVRGDSAAYFCASSPTNSNEKLFFGSGTQLSVL.

This rearrangement joins TRBV2 to TRBJ2-5; 7 nucleotides agree with TRBD1. CDR1 and CDR2 from the germline V gene are SNHLY and FYNNEI. Trimming at V came to 3 bases and at J to 5 bases, leaving 9 bases not matched to a gene. The CDR3 loop spans 15 amino acids. The CDR3 loop reads CASSDATGWGETQYF. CDR3 nucleotide sequence: TGTGCCAGCAGTGATGCGACAGGGTGGGGGGAGACCCAGTACTTC.

J is TRBJ1-1 and V is TRBV5-5; D perhaps matches TRBD1 (5 bases). The CDR3 consists of 16 residues. Trimming shortened V by 5 bases and J by 2 bases, and 19 bases separated the two germline ends. Germline V gives CDR1 SGHKS, CDR2 YYEKEE (reference sequence). The CDR3 coding sequence is TGTGCCAGCAGTCCCGGTCGGGGGGATTTAAACACTGAAGCTTTCTTT. The encoded protein is CASSPGRGDLNTEAFF.

The CDR3 here is CASSARVSNEKLFF. The CDR3 region has the DNA TGTGCCAGCTCAGCCCGGGTTTCTAATGAAAAACTGTTTTTT. This chain uses TRBV18 with TRBJ1-4; D not resolved. The V end was cut by 5 bases, the J end by 3 bases, with 10 bases between. This CDR3 has 14 residues. Germline CDR1 KGHSH, CDR2 LQKENI.

CDR3 loop: CASSEGNSYNSPLHF. The CDR3 DNA is TGTGCCAGCAGTGAAGGGAACTCCTATAATTCACCCCTCCACTTT. The chain links TRBV2 to TRBJ1-6; D not certain. Germline V gives CDR1 SNHLY, CDR2 FYNNEI. The length of the CDR3 is 15 residues. Trimming pared 1 base from V and 0 bases from J, leaving 4 bases between.